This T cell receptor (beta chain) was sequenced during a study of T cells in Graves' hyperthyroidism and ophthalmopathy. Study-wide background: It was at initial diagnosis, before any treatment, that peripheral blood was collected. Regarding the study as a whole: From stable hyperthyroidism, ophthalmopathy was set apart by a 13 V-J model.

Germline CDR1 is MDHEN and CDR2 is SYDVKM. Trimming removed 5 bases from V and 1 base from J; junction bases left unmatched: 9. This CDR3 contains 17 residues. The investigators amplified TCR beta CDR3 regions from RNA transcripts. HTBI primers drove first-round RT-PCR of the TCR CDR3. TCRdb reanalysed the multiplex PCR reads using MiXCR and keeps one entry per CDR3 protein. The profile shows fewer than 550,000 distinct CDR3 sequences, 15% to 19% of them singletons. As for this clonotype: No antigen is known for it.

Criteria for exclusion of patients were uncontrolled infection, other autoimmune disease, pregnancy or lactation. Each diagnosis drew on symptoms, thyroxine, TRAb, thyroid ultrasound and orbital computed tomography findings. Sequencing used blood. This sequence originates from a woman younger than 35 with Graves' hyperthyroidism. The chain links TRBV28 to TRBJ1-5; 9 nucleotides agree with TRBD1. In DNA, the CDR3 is TGTGCCAGCAGTCCCTTTGGGGACAGGGCCAGCAATCAGCCCCAGCATTTT. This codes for CASSPFGDRASNQPQHF.